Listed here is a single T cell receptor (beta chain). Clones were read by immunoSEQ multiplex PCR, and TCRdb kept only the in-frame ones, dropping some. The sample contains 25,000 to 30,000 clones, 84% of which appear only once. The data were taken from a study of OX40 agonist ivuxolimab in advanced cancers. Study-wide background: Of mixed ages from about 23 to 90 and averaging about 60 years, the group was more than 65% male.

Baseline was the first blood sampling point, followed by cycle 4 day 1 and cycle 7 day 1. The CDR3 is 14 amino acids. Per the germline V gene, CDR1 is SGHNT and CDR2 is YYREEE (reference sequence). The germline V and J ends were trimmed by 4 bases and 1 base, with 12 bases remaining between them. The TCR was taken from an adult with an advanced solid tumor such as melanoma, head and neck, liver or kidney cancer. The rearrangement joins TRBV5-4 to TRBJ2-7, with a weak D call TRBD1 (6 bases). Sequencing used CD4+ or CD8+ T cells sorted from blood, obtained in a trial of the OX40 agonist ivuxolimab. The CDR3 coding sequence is TGTGCCAGCAGCCAACGGACAGAATCCTACGAGCAGTACTTC. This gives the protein CASSQRTESYEQYF.